This T cell receptor (beta chain) stems from a study of blood T cell repertoires in COVID-19. Study at large: T cells, B-cell-depleted T cells, or PBMCs provided the cDNA or gDNA that served as material.

Participant ages covered roughly 18 to 89 years across 20 to 30 US areas. Each participant's cohort was designated according to participant-reported clinical history. Per the study methods: Reference gene primer amplification in the assay estimated nucleated cell counts. Repertoires were generated with immunoSEQ multiplex PCR, while TCRdb's copy carries only in-frame clones and drops some. The V and J calls and clone size were taken over from that table, and D and trimming were inferred from the DNA. The table includes 400,000 or so clones, around 90% detected once. The V and J ends lost 2 bases and 1 base respectively, with 5 bases between them. The CDR3 extends over 13 amino acids. Germline CDR1 WNHNN, CDR2 SYGVQD (reference sequence).

Sequencing was performed on PBMCs or T cells enriched from blood (not recorded which). This chain connects TRBV10-1 to TRBJ1-1, with unresolved D. The sequence was obtained from a man aged 18 to 30 who had recovered from COVID-19. The CDR3 sequence is CASSENKNTEAFF. Here the CDR3 DNA reads TGCGCCAGCAGTGAGAATAAGAACACTGAAGCTTTCTTT.